The next 30 T cell receptor beta chains were all read from a single sample in a study of OX40 agonist ivuxolimab in advanced cancers. Libraries were prepared by immunoSEQ multiplex PCR; TCRdb keeps only in-frame clonotypes and omits some of them. The sample yields 6,500 to 7,000 clones, around 78% seen once. Specimen: CD4+ or CD8+ T cells sorted from blood, collected in a trial of the OX40 agonist ivuxolimab. The receptors stem from an adult with an advanced solid tumor such as melanoma, head and neck, liver or kidney cancer.

The chain recombines TRBV11-2 with TRBJ2-1, with D tentatively TRBD1 (6 bases). The CDR3 runs 14 residues. Germline V gives CDR1 SGHAT, CDR2 FQNNGV. Trimming took 3 bases from V and 5 from J, leaving 11 bases between them. CDR3 sequence: CASSLQGWDNEQFF. The CDR3 DNA sequence: TGTGCCAGCAGCTTGCAGGGGTGGGACAATGAGCAGTTCTTC.

In its sample, this clone is medium-sized. For the CDR3, the DNA is TGTGCCAGCAGCGGAACCCGGAGGACTAGCGGGGCCATTAGCACAGATACGCAGTATTTT. It translates to CASSGTRRTSGAISTDTQYF. The chain has TRBV9 and TRBJ2-3; 12 positions agree with TRBD2. V lost 3 bases and J lost 0; bases outside the gene matches: 14. Germline CDR1 is SGDLS and CDR2 is YYNGEE. This CDR3 comprises 20 residues. The variable domain in full, completed from reference TRBV9 and TRBJ2-3, reads DSGVTQTPKHLITATGQRVTLRCSPRSGDLSVYWYQQSLDQGLQFLIQYYNGEERAKGNILERFSAQQFPDLHSELNLSSLELGDSALYFCASSGTRRTSGAISTDTQYFGPGTRLTVL.

The gene calls are TRBV4-3 and TRBJ2-3, with D possibly called TRBD1 or TRBD2 (5 bases each). CDR3 length equals 16 residues. Germline CDR1 is LGHNA and CDR2 is YSLEER. The V gene lost 2 bases and the J gene lost 0 bases, with 12 bases spanning the gap. CDR3 loop: CASSQRWDGSTDTQYF. Written as DNA, the CDR3 is TGCGCCAGCAGCCAAAGATGGGACGGGAGCACAGATACGCAGTATTTT.

The chain joins TRBV10-3 to TRBJ2-3; 9 bases line up with TRBD1. The J segment lost 5 bases and the V segment lost 2 bases, leaving 5 bases of the junction unmatched. Germline loops: CDR1 ENHRY, CDR2 SYGVKD. The CDR3 spans 15 residues. The CDR3 is CAISERTGAIDTQYF. CDR3 nucleotide sequence: TGTGCCATCAGTGAGAGGACAGGGGCTATAGATACGCAGTATTTT.

This chain joins TRBV7-2 and TRBJ2-1, with a tentative D call TRBD2 (6 bases). V lost 5 bases and J 9 bases, leaving 17 bases between the germline ends. The CDR3 covers 14 residues. In germline, CDR1 is SGHTA, CDR2 FQGNSA. The CDR3 reads CASSQWDFWVEQFF. As DNA, the CDR3 is TGTGCCAGCAGCCAATGGGACTTTTGGGTTGAGCAGTTCTTC.

The chain has TRBV19 and TRBJ2-7, with a possible D match to TRBD1 (6 bases). Germline V CDR1 and CDR2: LNHDA, SQIVND (reference sequence). There are 17 residues in the CDR3. The ends were cut back, 1 base at V and 5 bases at J, with 21 bases in the middle. The chain's CDR3 is CASSIGPPGHPRDEQYF. CDR3 in DNA: TGTGCCAGTAGTATAGGCCCGCCGGGACATCCTAGGGACGAGCAGTACTTC.

CDR3 amino acids: CASSQDSGAGANVLTF. CDR3 bases: TGTGCCAGCAGCCAAGATTCGGGTGCCGGGGCCAACGTCCTGACTTTC. J is TRBJ2-6 and V is TRBV4-2, with no clear D. Germline values: CDR1 LGHNA, CDR2 YNFKEQ. V was pared by 0 bases and J by 4 bases, with 10 bases between. CDR3 size: 16 residues.

The chain combines TRBV7-6 with TRBJ2-3; 7 positions agree with TRBD1. V shed 4 bases and J 4 bases; nucleotides not matched to a gene: 8. This CDR3 is built from 15 residues. Germline V gives CDR1 SGHVS, CDR2 FNYEAQ. The CDR3 here is CASSYRDRGADTQYF. The CDR3 DNA is TGTGCCAGCAGCTACCGGGACAGAGGAGCAGATACGCAGTATTTT. Supplemented by reference TRBV7-6 and TRBJ2-3, the full variable domain reads GAGVSQSPRYKVTKRGQDVALRCDPISGHVSLYWYRQALGQGPEFLTYFNYEAQQDKSGLPNDRFSAERPEGSISTLTIQRTEQRDSAMYRCASSYRDRGADTQYFGPGTRLTVL.

The V gene is TRBV7-6, the J gene TRBJ2-7; 7 positions match TRBD1. Losses at the gene ends were 0 bases for V and 5 bases for J; bases not matched to a gene: 7. CDR1 is SGHVS, CDR2 FNYEAQ, per germline. The CDR3 has 15 amino acids. Written as DNA, the CDR3 is TGTGCCAGCAGCTTAGCGTTTGCAGGGGGAGACGAGCAGTACTTC. This sequence encodes CASSLAFAGGDEQYF. The whole variable domain, remainder taken from reference TRBV7-6 and TRBJ2-7, is GAGVSQSPRYKVTKRGQDVALRCDPISGHVSLYWYRQALGQGPEFLTYFNYEAQQDKSGLPNDRFSAERPEGSISTLTIQRTEQRDSAMYRCASSLAFAGGDEQYFGPGTRLTVT.

The chain recombines TRBV13 with TRBJ2-7; unclear D gene. CDR1 is PRHDT and CDR2 is FYEKMQ in the germline V gene (reference sequence). V was shortened by 4 bases and J by 0 bases, with 10 bases between the two germline ends. The CDR3 loop spans 14 amino acids. The CDR3 is CASSWTESSYEQYF. DNA for the CDR3: TGTGCCAGCAGCTGGACGGAGAGCTCCTACGAGCAGTACTTC.

The chain has TRBV7-2 and TRBJ2-7, with 10 positions matching TRBD1. The CDR3 is 16 amino acids. Per the germline V gene, CDR1 is SGHTA and CDR2 is FQGNSA. V shed 1 base, J shed 0 bases, and the junction held 3 bases outside the gene matches. The DNA of the CDR3 is TGTGCCAGCAGCTTAGGACAGGGGGCGGGCTCCTACGAGCAGTACTTC. As protein: CASSLGQGAGSYEQYF.

As DNA, the CDR3 is TGTGCCTGGAGTGTAGCGGTTCAGCCCCAGCATTTT. It encodes CAWSVAVQPQHF. The chain employs TRBV30 and TRBJ1-5, with no clear D. The V gene lost 0 bases and the J gene lost 6 bases, with 6 bases spanning the gap. There are 12 residues in the CDR3. Germline V gene sequence: CDR1 GTSNPN, CDR2 SVGIG (reference sequence).

The chain uses TRBV6-5 and TRBJ2-1; 7 bases align to TRBD2. Germline trimming cut 6 bases from V and 2 bases from J; bases unmatched to any gene: 4. The germline V gene has CDR1 MNHEY and CDR2 SVGAGI. This CDR3 has 14 residues. The CDR3 coding sequence is TGTGCCAGCAGAGCGGGGAACACCTACAATGAGCAGTTCTTC. Translation gives CASRAGNTYNEQFF.

The chain combines TRBV27 with TRBJ2-2; maybe TRBD1 (5 bases). Between the trimmed V and J ends, which lost 5 bases and 1 base, there was a span of 14 bases. The CDR3 totals 16 residues. CDR1 MNHEY and CDR2 SMNVEV come from the germline V gene (reference sequence). In DNA form, the CDR3 reads TGTGCCAGCAGTCCCCGACAGCTCCTGAACACCGGGGAGCTGTTTTTT. Protein sequence: CASSPRQLLNTGELFF.

V and J are TRBV4-1 and TRBJ1-4; the D gene is possibly TRBD1 (6 bases). Germline V CDR1 and CDR2: MGHRA, YSYEKL. CDR3 length equals 13 residues. Trimming took 8 bases from V and 7 from J, leaving 14 bases between them. Written as DNA, the CDR3 is TGCGCCAGCGGTGGACAGACTGGTGAAAAACTGTTTTTT. Protein: CASGGQTGEKLFF.

This clone came up once. This chain links TRBV5-6 with TRBJ2-7, with 7 bases identical to TRBD1. Germline-derived CDR1 and CDR2 are SGHDT and YYEEEE. The CDR3 length is 14 residues. V lost 1 base and J lost 6; bases outside the gene matches: 7. CDR3 DNA sequence: TGTGCCAGCAGCTTGAGAACAGGGGCGGCCGAGCAGTACTTC. It is translated as CASSLRTGAAEQYF.

The V call is TRBV6-1, the J call TRBJ1-2; TRBD1 matches at 10 bases. There are 15 residues in the CDR3. CDR1 and CDR2 from the germline V gene are MNHNS and SASEGT. Trimming cost V 2 bases and J 2 bases; bases outside gene matches: 2. This CDR3 is CASSETTGGNYGYTF. As DNA, the CDR3 is TGTGCCAGCAGTGAAACGACAGGGGGCAACTATGGCTACACCTTC.

Within the sample, this clone is medium-sized. The chain couples TRBV7-9 to TRBJ2-1; the D is unclear. Germline V gives CDR1 SEHNR, CDR2 FQNEAQ (reference sequence). The CDR3 contains 13 residues. The V and J ends lost 4 bases and 3 bases respectively, with 7 bases between them. DNA for the CDR3: TGTGCCAGCAGCTCCTTTGACTACAATGAGCAGTTCTTC. Residues: CASSSFDYNEQFF.

The sample holds a few counts of this clone. The V gene is TRBV4-1, the J gene TRBJ1-1; D unresolved. V lost 1 base and J 0 bases, leaving 6 bases between the germline ends. The germline gives CDR1 MGHRA, CDR2 YSYEKL. The CDR3 is 14 residues long. This CDR3 reads CASSQGDLNTEAFF. In nucleotides, the CDR3 is TGCGCCAGCAGCCAAGGAGACCTGAACACTGAAGCTTTCTTT.

This chain's CDR3 is CASSSEGTVNEKLFF. The CDR3 coding sequence is TGTGCCAGCAGCTCCGAGGGGACAGTTAATGAAAAACTGTTTTTT. This chain joins TRBV11-3 and TRBJ1-4, with TRBD1 matching over 7 bases. J lost 4 bases, V lost 4 bases, and 6 bases had no gene match. Germline CDR1 reads SGHNT; CDR2 reads YENEEA. The CDR3 has 15 amino acids. Together with reference TRBV11-3 and TRBJ1-4, the CDR3 gives the full variable domain: EAGVVQSPRYKIIEKKQPVAFWCNPISGHNTLYWYLQNLGQGPELLIRYENEEAVDDSQLPKDRFSAERLKGVDSTLKIQPAELGDSAVYLCASSSEGTVNEKLFFGSGTQLSVL.

The gene calls are TRBV6-4 and TRBJ1-2; possible D gene TRBD1, 6 bases. The V end lost 5 bases, the J end lost 7 bases, and 14 bases lay between the germline ends. This CDR3 spans 13 amino acids. Germline assignment: CDR1 MRHNA and CDR2 SNTAGT. CDR3 coding DNA: TGTGCCAGCAGTCAAACAGGGATCGGTGGCTACACCTTC. Its translation: CASSQTGIGGYTF.

J is TRBJ2-6 and V is TRBV27; 11 bases fit TRBD2. J was trimmed by 4 bases and V by 2 bases; bases with no gene match: 7. The CDR3 consists of 18 residues. Germline values: CDR1 MNHEY, CDR2 SMNVEV (reference sequence). The CDR3: CASSLTSGGPSGANVLTF. The CDR3 DNA sequence: TGTGCCAGCAGTTTAACTAGCGGGGGACCATCCGGGGCCAACGTCCTGACTTTC.

This clone qualifies as medium-sized (0.01 to 0.1%). CDR3 sequence reads: CSASRTGLNEQYF. Here the CDR3 DNA reads TGCAGCGCCTCTAGGACAGGGCTCAACGAGCAGTACTTC. This rearrangement joins TRBV29-1 to TRBJ2-7; TRBD1 aligns across 8 bases. This CDR3 region has 13 residues. Trimming removed 7 bases from V and 5 bases from J; junction bases left unmatched: 10. CDR1 is SQVTM, CDR2 ANQGSEA, per germline.

This clone is deemed medium-sized. J is TRBJ1-2 and V is TRBV6-1; D might be TRBD1 (6 bases). The CDR3 has 14 residues. Germline assignment: CDR1 MNHNS and CDR2 SASEGT. Deletions cut 0 bases from V and 5 bases from J, with 10 bases between. This CDR3 is CASSEAWGLYGYTF. The CDR3 nucleotides read TGTGCCAGCAGTGAAGCGTGGGGGCTTTATGGCTACACCTTC.

The J gene is TRBJ2-1, the V gene TRBV9, with 15 bases lining up with TRBD2. J gave up 7 bases and V 4 bases, and 6 bases lay outside the gene matches. The germline V gene has CDR1 SGDLS and CDR2 YYNGEE. The CDR3 sequence is 16 residues long. CDR3 bases: TGTGCCAGCAGCATCGGGACTAGCGGGGGGTCGAATGAGCAGTTCTTC. Translated, it gives CASSIGTSGGSNEQFF.

CDR3 residues: CASVPSGLSTDTQYF. CDR3 in DNA: TGCGCCAGCGTGCCTAGCGGGCTGAGCACAGATACGCAGTATTTT. The chain joins TRBV5-1 to TRBJ2-3; 8 nucleotides line up with TRBD2. The V segment lost 7 bases and the J segment 0 bases; nucleotides outside the gene matches: 7. This CDR3 contains 15 residues. Germline lookup yields CDR1 SGHRS and CDR2 YFSETQ.

This clone was counted between two and nine times. The V call is TRBV30, the J call TRBJ1-5; weak D call: TRBD1 (6 bases). The CDR3 extends over 17 amino acids. V was pared by 0 bases and J by 3 bases, with 18 bases between. Per the germline V gene, CDR1 is GTSNPN and CDR2 is SVGIG (reference sequence). The CDR3 reads CAWSVSPGYRVNQPQHF. DNA of the CDR3: TGTGCCTGGAGTGTATCCCCCGGATACAGGGTCAATCAGCCCCAGCATTTT.

The chain links TRBV11-2 to TRBJ2-5, with 11 bases lining up with TRBD1. The length of the CDR3 is 15 residues. Looked up from germline, CDR1 is SGHAT and CDR2 is FQNNGV. Losses at the gene ends were 5 bases for V and 5 bases for J; bases not matched to a gene: 7. CDR3 bases: TGTGCCAGCAGCACGGACAGGGGGCTGCGGGAGACCCAGTACTTC. It specifies CASSTDRGLRETQYF.

The chain has TRBV2 and TRBJ1-1, with TRBD1 as a possible D gene (6 bases). The germline gives CDR1 SNHLY, CDR2 FYNNEI. The ends were cut back, 4 bases at V and 0 bases at J, with 12 bases in the middle. The CDR3 extends over 15 amino acids. CDR3 sequence reads: CASSGGQNLNTEAFF. The CDR3 DNA sequence: TGTGCCAGCAGTGGAGGACAGAACTTGAACACTGAAGCTTTCTTT.

The rearrangement links TRBV5-6 to TRBJ2-1; 7 bases match TRBD1. V lost 0 bases, J lost 3 bases, and 6 bases stayed unmatched. This CDR3 contains 16 residues. CDR1 is SGHDT, CDR2 YYEEEE, per germline. The CDR3 sequence is CASSLEGAPIYNEQFF. Here the CDR3 DNA reads TGTGCCAGCAGCTTGGAGGGGGCGCCGATCTACAATGAGCAGTTCTTC.